This T cell receptor (beta chain) was recovered during a study of blood T cell repertoires in COVID-19. The CDR3 is 16 residues long. The germline CDR1 and CDR2 sequences are MRHNA and SNTAGT. V was clipped by 0 bases and J by 7 bases; unmatched bases: 6. Authors' data handling: The authors estimated nucleated cell counts from reference gene primer amplification. Profiling relied on immunoSEQ multiplex PCR, and the TCRdb table lists in-frame clones only, not all of them. V and J calls and clone size are copied from that table; D and trimming were computed from the DNA. The sample holds about 110,000 clones, about 85% seen once.

The source is a woman aged 70-85 years with acute or convalescent COVID-19. The gene calls are TRBV6-4 and TRBJ2-1, with 10 bases matching TRBD2. Source material: peripheral blood. Written as DNA, the CDR3 is TGTGCCAGCAGTGACTCCCCTAGCGGGAGCGGGAATGAGCAGTTCTTC. Protein: CASSDSPSGSGNEQFF.